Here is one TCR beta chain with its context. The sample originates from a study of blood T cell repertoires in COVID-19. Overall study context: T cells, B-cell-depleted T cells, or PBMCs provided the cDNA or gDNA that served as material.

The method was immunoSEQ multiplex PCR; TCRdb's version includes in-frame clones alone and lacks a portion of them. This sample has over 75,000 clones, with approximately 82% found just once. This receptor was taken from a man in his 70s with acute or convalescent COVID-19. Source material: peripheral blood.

This CDR3 reads CASRGRVLQPQHF. CDR3 coding DNA: TGTGCCAGCAGAGGCAGGGTTCTTCAGCCCCAGCATTTT. The chain is built from TRBV27 and TRBJ1-5, with a weak D call TRBD1 (5 bases). There are 13 residues in the CDR3. The V and J ends lost 6 bases and 6 bases respectively, with 12 bases between them. The germline V gene has CDR1 MNHEY and CDR2 SMNVEV (reference sequence).